This T cell receptor (beta chain) was retrieved from a study of T-cell memory formation after mild COVID-19 (dated by TCRdb to the early 2020s). Regarding the study in general: TCR sequence clusters from the two donors were found to be largely donor specific. In a couple of donors, T-cell clones that expanded and contracted after mild COVID-19 were tracked by sequencing TCRalpha and TCRbeta repertoires over time. Two young, previously healthy adult volunteers, one female and one male, were included in the cohort. Overall study results and their limits: Only a couple of mild cases were covered in the study, and larger cohorts including severe cases with pre-infection samples were considered necessary. Contracting CD4+ clones appeared mostly in the CM and EM memory subsets, whereas CD8+ clones were enriched in EMRA. SARS-CoV-2 specificity of the second-wave clones peaking on day 37 was not confirmed. The detection of some responding clones in pre-infection memory suggests that pre-existing cross-reactive memory T cells joined the SARS-CoV-2 response. From day 15 to 85, contracting clones showed balanced CD4/CD8 phenotypes, whereas a second wave of clones that expanded from day 15 to 37 leaned towards CD4+.

This clonotype was counted between two and nine times. Its antigen remains undetermined. Base-call qualities are not available, and no considerably larger clone is one nucleotide away. TCRdb lists the instrument as Illumina NovaSeq 6000. Using 5'RACE with constant-segment primers, TCRalpha and TCRbeta cDNA libraries were constructed, with sample barcodes and unique molecular identifiers added in the process. Trizol reagent was used to extract RNA from every sample. Library amplification was performed in two PCR steps, and a second sample barcode and Illumina TruSeq adapters were introduced in the second step. Libraries were sequenced on an Illumina NovaSeq with 2 x 150 bp paired-end reads. The paper's data handling went like this. Demultiplexing of reads and collapsing into UMI-guided consensus sequences were performed with migec v1.2.7. With mixcr v2.1.11, UMI consensuses were aligned to TRA and TRB V and J templates and assembled into clonotypes. Clonotypes were classified as expanded or contracted when called significant by both edgeR and NoisET, with noise models trained on biological replicates. For edgeR calls, the thresholds were a false discovery rate-adjusted p below 0.01 and a log2 fold-change of 1. PCA with hierarchical clustering of max-normalized trajectories of the 1000 most abundant clonotypes was used as exploratory dynamics analysis. Each responding clone was given a CD4 or CD8 phenotype based on the CD4+ and CD8+ repertoires, which had been sequenced separately. TCRdb itself trimmed the public reads at Q25 with fastp, ran MiXCR and retained productive beta chains. Each entry merges the rows of one CDR3 protein and shows their most common DNA and genes. These V and J calls are TCRdb output, not the study's own analysis. This sample is represented by roughly 200,000 distinct CDR3 sequences; about 17% of them were singletons. Roughly 2.4% of the sample goes to the ten largest clones.

Ficoll-Paque density gradient centrifugation was used to isolate PBMCs. The sequenced sample consisted of PBMCs or a T cell subset sorted from them (not recorded which). This clonotype was obtained from an adult woman who had mild COVID-19 (a few samples of this study predate the infection). The sample titles of this study are shuffled in the database, so cell type and time point are left out; the donor was told from shared clones.

The CDR3 protein sequence reads: CASSFPGRTGYTF. At the DNA level, the sequence is TGTGCCAGCAGTTTCCCAGGGAGGACGGGCTACACCTTC. The chain employs TRBV27 and TRBJ1-2; TRBD1 is possibly the D segment (5 matching bases). The CDR3 runs 13 amino acids, cysteine and phenylalanine included. This entry keeps only the CDR3 DNA: 39 bases, framed from base 1. As encoded in the germline V gene (reference sequence), CDR1 is MNHEY while CDR2 is SMNVEV. V is pared back by 3 bases and J by 8 bases, with 13 bases lying between the germline termini.